This is a list of T cell receptor beta chains from one sample in a study of blood T cell repertoires in COVID-19. The protocol was immunoSEQ multiplex PCR, while the TCRdb copy is restricted to in-frame clones and leaves out a portion. In the table there are 270,000 or so clones, about 88% of which are singletons. Sequenced: peripheral blood. The receptors derive from a woman in her thirties or forties who had recovered from COVID-19. Each CDR3 is given with its conserved first and last residue. A D gene is named only where the DNA matches it firmly.

d_call	cdr3_length	j_call	v_call	cdr3_aa
-	16	TRBJ1-1	TRBV5-1	CASSSGTLGMNTEAFF
TRBD2	13	TRBJ2-2	TRBV13	CASSWTSTGELFF
-	15	TRBJ1-3	TRBV6-5	CASTGGTSSGNTIYF
TRBD2	17	TRBJ2-1	TRBV29-1	CSVDGTSGSRVVNEQFF
-	15	TRBJ1-6	TRBV4-1	CASSQEAGLGSPLHF
-	12	TRBJ1-2	TRBV19	CASSIAGYGYTF
TRBD1	15	TRBJ2-5	TRBV19	CASSIMQGAVETQYF
TRBD1	15	TRBJ2-3	TRBV9	CASSVGQGGADTQYF
TRBD2	15	TRBJ2-1	TRBV6-4	CASSERLAGYNEQFF
-	13	TRBJ1-1	TRBV7-2	CASSFMGGAEAFF